A single TCR beta chain is shown here with its context. These data belong to a study of blood T cell repertoires in COVID-19. Study in general: Material from acute and convalescent COVID-19 was sourced from the United States, Italy and Spain. PBMCs, B-cell-depleted T cells, or T cells provided the cDNA or gDNA that made up the material.

Profiled with immunoSEQ multiplex PCR; TCRdb holds only in-frame clones, not every one. In the table there are about 170,000 clones, around 87% of which are singletons. While infection was still active, Seattle patients were enrolled and then followed longitudinally. The CDR3 totals 15 residues. In germline, CDR1 is SGDLS, CDR2 YYNGEE. Trimming stripped 4 bases from V and 8 bases from J, with 21 bases between. The clonotype originates from a woman of 80 years or more with COVID-19, enrolled during active disease. The sequenced sample consisted of peripheral blood. J is TRBJ1-1 and V is TRBV9, with D possibly being TRBD1 (5 bases). CDR3 protein: CASSSRAAGAREAFF. DNA of the CDR3: TGTGCCAGCAGCTCCCGAGCCGCTGGGGCACGCGAAGCTTTCTTT.